This T cell receptor (beta chain) was observed in a study of type 1 regulatory T cells. Study-level background: An in vitro protocol generated T-allo10, a Tr1-enriched, alloantigen-specific CD4 T cell product. Study findings and constraints: Compared with non-Tr1 cells, Tr1 cells showed a narrower TCR repertoire.

Trimming removed 6 bases from V and 6 bases from J; junction bases left unmatched: 1. CDR3 length: 11 residues. Germline lookup yields CDR1 MNHEY and CDR2 SVGAGI. TCRdb passed the reads through MiXCR, listing each CDR3 protein once. The sample carries about 71,000 distinct CDR3 sequences, 20% recorded once. Details on this clonotype: Its antigen is still unknown. A much more abundant neighbour one base away suggests this may be a read error.

Sequences were obtained from cultured type 1 regulatory T (Tr1) cells, either the whole culture or a sorted fraction (not recorded which). The receptor was derived from a human donor in good health. The chain combines TRBV6-5 with TRBJ1-2; 7 bases align to TRBD1. The CDR3 sequence is CASSTGDGYTF. CDR3 in DNA: TGTGCCAGCAGCACAGGGGATGGCTACACCTTC.